The next 24 T cell receptor beta chains were all read from a single sample in a study of cytomegalovirus exposure and HLA in healthy donors. Only in-frame clones appear in the TCRdb table, and some are missing; sequencing was by immunoSEQ multiplex PCR. The data contain some 150,000 clones, 87% of them singletons. The sample consisted of PBMCs. Receptors were obtained from a man aged 18 to 30 in good health and CMV-seropositive.

The chain recombines TRBV11-2 with TRBJ1-4, with a weak D call TRBD1 (5 bases). There are 14 residues in the CDR3. V shed 5 bases and J shed 8 bases, with 15 bases lying between them. Germline values: CDR1 SGHAT, CDR2 FQNNGV. The CDR3 coding sequence is TGTGCCAGCAGCCTCGGGACTGGGTGGGAAAAACTGTTTTTT. Protein: CASSLGTGWEKLFF.

CDR3 DNA sequence: TGTGCCAGCAGCTTTCGAGTCGGGACAGGGGATTCCTACGAGCAGTACTTC. Amino acids: CASSFRVGTGDSYEQYF. The chain employs TRBV7-8 and TRBJ2-7; 10 bases agree with TRBD1. Germline trimming cut 3 bases from V and 1 base from J; bases unmatched to any gene: 9. The length of the CDR3 is 17 residues. Germline V gives CDR1 SGHVS, CDR2 FQNEAQ.

This rearrangement joins TRBV18 to TRBJ2-1; 11 bases are shared with TRBD2. Germline CDR1 is KGHSH and CDR2 is LQKENI. The CDR3 spans 14 residues. The V gene end was trimmed by 3 bases and the J gene end by 7 bases; junction bases not matched to a gene: 2. The CDR3 spells CASSPGLAANEQFF. The CDR3 bases are TGTGCCAGCTCACCGGGACTAGCGGCTAATGAGCAGTTCTTC.

J is TRBJ1-1 and V is TRBV7-9; D ambiguous. The CDR3 extends over 15 amino acids. The germline gives CDR1 SEHNR, CDR2 FQNEAQ (reference sequence). Trimming shortened V by 5 bases and J by 4 bases, and 17 bases separated the two germline ends. CDR3 residues: CASSPPRRERTEAFF. CDR3 bases: TGTGCCAGCAGCCCCCCCAGGAGGGAACGCACTGAAGCTTTCTTT.

J is TRBJ1-2 and V is TRBV7-3, with TRBD1 as a possible D gene (5 bases). The CDR3 loop spans 13 amino acids. Germline CDR1 reads SGHTA; CDR2 reads FQGTGA. V dropped 10 bases and J dropped 2 bases, with 14 bases sitting between them. The CDR3 is CAISKDNNYGYTF. The DNA for the CDR3 is TGTGCCATTTCAAAGGACAACAACTATGGCTACACCTTC.

The chain has TRBV19 and TRBJ1-4, with TRBD1 matching 8 bases. V was clipped by 7 bases and J by 3 bases; unmatched bases: 4. This CDR3 has 14 residues. Germline V gene data show CDR1 as LNHDA and CDR2 as SQIVND (reference sequence). The CDR3 loop is CASKRTGSNEKLFF. CDR3 in DNA: TGTGCCAGTAAGAGGACAGGGTCTAATGAAAAACTGTTTTTT. Complete variable domain (other parts from reference TRBV19 and TRBJ1-4): DGGITQSPKYLFRKEGQNVTLSCEQNLNHDAMYWYRQDPGQGLRLIYYSQIVNDFQKGDIAEGYSVSREKKESFPLTVTSAQKNPTAFYLCASKRTGSNEKLFFGSGTQLSVL.

V gene TRBV7-6 combines with J gene TRBJ2-1, with 10 positions matching TRBD2. The CDR3 covers 16 residues. V dropped 5 bases and J dropped 0; count of bases not matched to a gene: 4. Germline lookup yields CDR1 SGHVS and CDR2 FNYEAQ. The CDR3 protein is CASSLSGGSSYNEQFF. In DNA form, the CDR3 reads TGTGCCAGCAGCCTTAGCGGGGGGAGCTCCTACAATGAGCAGTTCTTC.

This clone has a single count. The chain is built from TRBV2 and TRBJ1-6; 8 nucleotides line up with TRBD1. The germline V gene has CDR1 SNHLY and CDR2 FYNNEI. The CDR3 is 16 amino acids. The V segment lost 4 bases and the J segment 9 bases; nucleotides outside the gene matches: 11. CDR3 DNA sequence: TGTGCCAGCAGTGTTTTAGGACAGGGCAATGGTTCACCCCTCCACTTT. The encoded protein is CASSVLGQGNGSPLHF.

The chain is built from TRBV4-1 and TRBJ1-1; 10 bases are a match to TRBD1. The CDR3 contains 14 residues. Germline values: CDR1 MGHRA, CDR2 YSYEKL. V trimming: 7 bases; J trimming: 5 bases; junction bases outside the gene matches: 7. This chain's CDR3 is CASIPTGGKTEAFF. For the CDR3, the DNA is TGCGCCAGCATTCCGACAGGGGGCAAAACTGAAGCTTTCTTT.

The chain employs TRBV6-1 and TRBJ2-7, with D possibly matching TRBD2 (6 bases). Germline V gene data show CDR1 as MNHNS and CDR2 as SASEGT. The V gene lost 4 bases and the J gene lost 3 bases, with 16 bases spanning the gap. The CDR3 contains 15 residues. The CDR3 protein is CASSAGWQGGYEQYF. The CDR3 nucleotides are TGTGCCAGCAGTGCCGGTTGGCAGGGAGGCTACGAGCAGTACTTC.

This clone was observed a handful of times. This chain links TRBV2 with TRBJ1-2; a possible D gene is TRBD1 (6 bases). The V end lost 6 bases, the J end lost 2 bases, and 13 bases lay between the germline ends. This CDR3 is 14 amino acids long. Germline loops: CDR1 SNHLY, CDR2 FYNNEI. CDR3 coding DNA: TGTGCCAGCAGGAGGACAGACACCAACTATGGCTACACCTTC. Its protein product is CASRRTDTNYGYTF. The complete variable domain, with remaining parts taken from reference TRBV2 and TRBJ1-2, reads EPEVTQTPSHQVTQMGQEVILRCVPISNHLYFYWYRQILGQKVEFLVSFYNNEISEKSEIFDDQFSVERPDGSNFTLKIRSTKLEDSAMYFCASRRTDTNYGYTFGSGTRLTVV.

CDR3 loop: CASSLATGGSSNEQFF. The CDR3 region has the DNA TGTGCCAGCAGCTTAGCCACAGGGGGATCTAGCAATGAGCAGTTCTTC. The chain has TRBV7-9 and TRBJ2-1, with 8 bases aligning to TRBD1. Trimming cost V 0 bases and J 6 bases; bases outside gene matches: 7. CDR1 and CDR2 from the germline V gene are SEHNR and FQNEAQ (reference sequence). The CDR3 consists of 16 residues.

This chain's CDR3 is CASSAGTTYTYEQYF. CDR3 coding DNA: TGTGCCAGCAGCGCCGGGACTACTTATACCTACGAGCAGTACTTC. This chain connects TRBV13 to TRBJ2-7, with 7 bases that match TRBD2. The CDR3 extends over 15 amino acids. The germline CDR1 and CDR2 sequences are PRHDT and FYEKMQ (reference sequence). V shed 5 bases, J shed 2 bases, and the junction held 9 bases outside the gene matches.

This clone was found a few times. The chain is built from TRBV6-5 and TRBJ1-2, with D perhaps TRBD1 (5 bases). Germline CDR1 and CDR2: MNHEY and SVGAGI. The CDR3 covers 12 residues. With 8 bases removed from V and 8 bases from J, the gap between germline ends came to 15 bases. CDR3 sequence: CASARGGEGYTF. As DNA, the CDR3 is TGTGCCAGCGCCCGGGGGGGAGAGGGCTACACCTTC.

This chain connects TRBV30 to TRBJ1-3; a possible D gene is TRBD1 (5 bases). The germline V and J ends were trimmed by 2 bases and 4 bases, with 9 bases remaining between them. This CDR3 has 13 residues. CDR1 GTSNPN and CDR2 SVGIG come from the germline V gene (reference sequence). CDR3 region: CAWSPRGGNTIYF. For the CDR3, the DNA is TGTGCCTGGAGTCCTCGGGGGGGAAACACCATATATTTT.

The chain combines TRBV30 with TRBJ2-1, with 8 bases fitting TRBD2. The CDR3 runs to 15 residues. The V segment lost 0 bases and the J segment 3 bases; nucleotides outside the gene matches: 4. Germline V CDR1 and CDR2: GTSNPN, SVGIG (reference sequence). The CDR3 DNA is TGTGCCTGGAGTGTAGGCGCGGGGGGCTACAATGAGCAGTTCTTC. Protein sequence: CAWSVGAGGYNEQFF.

This chain links TRBV5-1 with TRBJ2-2; 14 bases align to TRBD2. V was clipped by 4 bases and J by 6 bases; unmatched bases: 5. CDR1 SGHRS and CDR2 YFSETQ come from the germline V gene. The CDR3 extends over 16 amino acids. The CDR3 coding sequence is TGCGCCAGCAGCCGACAGGGACTAGCGGGAGCCGGGGAGCTGTTTTTT. Protein product: CASSRQGLAGAGELFF.

This clone was observed a few times. This chain uses TRBV6-1 with TRBJ2-1, with TRBD2 matching 7 bases. The trim removed 11 bases at V and 2 bases at J, leaving 6 bases unmatched. Per germline, CDR1 MNHNS and CDR2 SASEGT. The CDR3 is 13 residues long. This CDR3 reads CALSGDAYNEQFF. In nucleotides, the CDR3 is TGTGCCCTGAGCGGGGACGCCTACAATGAGCAGTTCTTC.

This clone was counted a single time. The chain recombines TRBV6-1 with TRBJ1-2, with D hard to call. The V and J ends lost 3 bases and 5 bases respectively, with 13 bases between them. From germline, CDR1 is MNHNS and CDR2 SASEGT. The CDR3 is 14 residues long. CDR3 sequence: CASSDHGSTYGYTF. The CDR3 DNA reads TGTGCCAGCAGTGATCACGGGTCAACATATGGCTACACCTTC.

This clone was seen a single time. The V gene is TRBV2, the J gene TRBJ2-1, with TRBD1 matching over 9 bases. This CDR3 has 13 residues. Germline V gene lookup returns CDR1 SNHLY and CDR2 FYNNEI. With 11 bases clipped from V and 8 bases from J, the junction kept 10 bases outside the gene matches. The CDR3 region is CAERRTGEHEQFF. CDR3 nucleotide sequence: TGTGCCGAGAGGAGGACAGGGGAGCATGAGCAGTTCTTC.

The chain recombines TRBV4-1 with TRBJ1-5, with TRBD1 matching over 7 bases. In germline, CDR1 is MGHRA, CDR2 YSYEKL. The CDR3 runs to 16 residues. Trimming at V came to 4 bases and at J to 0 bases, leaving 6 bases not matched to a gene. The CDR3 region is CASSLSGQDSNQPQHF. The CDR3 DNA reads TGCGCCAGCAGCCTATCCGGACAGGATAGCAATCAGCCCCAGCATTTT.

The V call is TRBV30, the J call TRBJ2-3; TRBD1 might be the D (6 bases). The V end lost 7 bases, the J end lost 6 bases, and 14 bases lay between the germline ends. This CDR3 contains 12 residues. Germline V gene data show CDR1 as GTSNPN and CDR2 as SVGIG (reference sequence). The chain's CDR3 is CASKQGKDTQYF. Here the CDR3 DNA reads TGTGCCTCGAAGCAGGGGAAGGATACGCAGTATTTT.

This chain joins TRBV27 and TRBJ1-1; TRBD1 aligns across 11 bases. V trimming: 7 bases; J trimming: 4 bases; junction bases outside the gene matches: 5. The CDR3 contains 14 residues. Germline lookup yields CDR1 MNHEY and CDR2 SMNVEV (reference sequence). The CDR3 protein is CASTRTGGGTEAFF. The CDR3 nucleotides are TGTGCCAGCACCCGGACAGGGGGCGGCACTGAAGCTTTCTTT.

The chain combines TRBV28 with TRBJ2-1; 12 positions agree with TRBD2. CDR3 length: 18 residues. With V trimmed by 6 bases and J by 0 bases, 9 bases remained unmatched. Germline values: CDR1 MDHEN, CDR2 SYDVKM. The CDR3 coding sequence is TGTGCCAGCAGGATTCTAGCGGGGGGGCCCCGCTCCTACAATGAGCAGTTCTTC. This encodes CASRILAGGPRSYNEQFF. Looking up the rest from reference TRBV28 and TRBJ2-1 gives the full variable domain: DVKVTQSSRYLVKRTGEKVFLECVQDMDHENMFWYRQDPGLGLRLIYFSYDVKMKEKGDIPEGYSVSREKKERFSLILESASTNQTSMYLCASRILAGGPRSYNEQFFGPGTRLTVL.